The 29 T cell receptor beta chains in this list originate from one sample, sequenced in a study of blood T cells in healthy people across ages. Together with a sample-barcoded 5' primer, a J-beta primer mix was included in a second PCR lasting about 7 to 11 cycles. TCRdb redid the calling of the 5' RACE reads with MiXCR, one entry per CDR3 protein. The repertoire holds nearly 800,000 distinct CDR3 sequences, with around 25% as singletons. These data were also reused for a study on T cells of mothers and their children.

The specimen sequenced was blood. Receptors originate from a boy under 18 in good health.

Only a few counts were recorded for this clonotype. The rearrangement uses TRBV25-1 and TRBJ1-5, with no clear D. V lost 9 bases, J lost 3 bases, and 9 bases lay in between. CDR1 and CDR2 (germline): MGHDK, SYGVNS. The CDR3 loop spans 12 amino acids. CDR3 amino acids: CARGYVNQPQHF. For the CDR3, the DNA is TGTGCCAGAGGGTACGTCAATCAGCCCCAGCATTTT.

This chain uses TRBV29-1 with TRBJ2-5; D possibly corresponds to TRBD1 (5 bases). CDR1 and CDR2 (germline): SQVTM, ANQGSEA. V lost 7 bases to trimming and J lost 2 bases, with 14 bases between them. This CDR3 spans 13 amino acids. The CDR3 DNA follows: TGCAGCGGAGAGCAGGGCGAACAAGAGACCCAGTACTTC. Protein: CSGEQGEQETQYF. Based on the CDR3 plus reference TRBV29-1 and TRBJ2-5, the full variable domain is SAVISQKPSRDICQRGTSLTIQCQVDSQVTMMFWYRQQPGQSLTLIATANQGSEATYESGFVIDKFPISRPNLTFSTLTVSNMSPEDSSIYLCSGEQGEQETQYFGPGTRLLVL.

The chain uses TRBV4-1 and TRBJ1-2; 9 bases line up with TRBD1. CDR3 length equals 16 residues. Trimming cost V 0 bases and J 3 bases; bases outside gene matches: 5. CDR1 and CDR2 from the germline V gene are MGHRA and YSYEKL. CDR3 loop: CASSQDLWDRDYGYTF. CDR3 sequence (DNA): TGCGCCAGCAGCCAAGATCTTTGGGACAGGGACTATGGCTACACCTTC.

The CDR3 DNA reads TGCGCCAGCAGCCAAGATAAGGTGGACGAGCAGTACTTC. Translation: CASSQDKVDEQYF. The chain joins TRBV4-3 to TRBJ2-7; D is ambiguous. The length of the CDR3 is 13 residues. CDR1 LGHNA and CDR2 YSLEER come from the germline V gene. Trimming removed 0 bases at V and 5 bases at J, with 8 bases between.

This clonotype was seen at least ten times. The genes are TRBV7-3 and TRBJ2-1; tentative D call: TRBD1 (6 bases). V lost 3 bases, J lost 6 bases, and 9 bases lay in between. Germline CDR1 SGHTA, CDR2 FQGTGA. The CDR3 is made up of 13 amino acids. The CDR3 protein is CASSFQGINEQFF. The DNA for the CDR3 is TGTGCCAGCAGCTTCCAGGGGATCAATGAGCAGTTCTTC.

The CDR3 loop is CASSLARFDRAVNTEAFF. Here the CDR3 DNA reads TGTGCCAGCAGCTTAGCCCGATTCGACAGAGCCGTGAACACTGAAGCTTTCTTT. The gene calls are TRBV7-9 and TRBJ1-1; the D gene is possibly TRBD1 (5 bases). V was trimmed by 0 bases and J by 0 bases, leaving 17 bases between them. Germline V lookup: CDR1 SEHNR, CDR2 FQNEAQ (reference sequence). The CDR3 contains 18 residues.

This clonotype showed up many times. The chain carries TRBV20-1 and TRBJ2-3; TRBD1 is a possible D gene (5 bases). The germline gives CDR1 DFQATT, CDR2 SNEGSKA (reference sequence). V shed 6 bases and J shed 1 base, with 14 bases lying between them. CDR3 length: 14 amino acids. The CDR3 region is CSARRQPGTDTQYF. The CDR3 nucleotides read TGCAGTGCCCGGCGACAGCCTGGCACAGATACGCAGTATTTT.

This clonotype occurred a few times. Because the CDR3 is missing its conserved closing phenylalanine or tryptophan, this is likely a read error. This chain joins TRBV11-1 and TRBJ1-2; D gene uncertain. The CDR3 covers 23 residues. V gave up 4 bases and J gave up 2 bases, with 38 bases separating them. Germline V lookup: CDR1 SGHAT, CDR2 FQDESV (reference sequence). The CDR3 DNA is TGTGCCAGCAGCTCATCCTTAATACACATCCGTGAACCTCACAAAACTCCAAACTATGGCTACACCCTC. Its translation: CASSSSLIHIREPHKTPNYGYTL.

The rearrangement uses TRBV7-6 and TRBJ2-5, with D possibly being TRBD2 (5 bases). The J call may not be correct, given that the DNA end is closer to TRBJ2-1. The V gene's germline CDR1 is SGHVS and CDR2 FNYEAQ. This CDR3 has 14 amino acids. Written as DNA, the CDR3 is TGTGCCAGCATCCGGGAAGGTCCAGACAATGAGCAGTTCTTC. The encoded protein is CASIREGPDNEQFF.

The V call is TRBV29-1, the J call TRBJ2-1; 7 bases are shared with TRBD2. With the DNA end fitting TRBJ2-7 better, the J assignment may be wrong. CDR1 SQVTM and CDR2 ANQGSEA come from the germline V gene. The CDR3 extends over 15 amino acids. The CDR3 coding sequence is TGCAGCGTTTACGTAGGCGTTACTAGCGCGTACGAGCAGTACTTC. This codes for CSVYVGVTSAYEQYF.

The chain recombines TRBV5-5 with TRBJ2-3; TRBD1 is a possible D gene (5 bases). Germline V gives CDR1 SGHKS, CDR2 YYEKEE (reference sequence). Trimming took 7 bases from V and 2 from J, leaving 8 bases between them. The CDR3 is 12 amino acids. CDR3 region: CASQGFTDTQYF. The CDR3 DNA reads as TGTGCCAGCCAGGGATTCACAGATACGCAGTATTTT.

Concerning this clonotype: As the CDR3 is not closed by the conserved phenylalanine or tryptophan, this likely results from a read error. The CDR3 protein is CASGPTVYSYEQYL. CDR3 DNA: TGTGCCAGCGGCCCGACGGTATACTCCTACGAGCAGTACCTC. The chain joins TRBV11-1 to TRBJ2-7; D call uncertain. The CDR3 is made up of 14 amino acids. V was pared by 8 bases and J by 0 bases, with 14 bases between. The germline CDR1 and CDR2 sequences are SGHAT and FQDESV (reference sequence).

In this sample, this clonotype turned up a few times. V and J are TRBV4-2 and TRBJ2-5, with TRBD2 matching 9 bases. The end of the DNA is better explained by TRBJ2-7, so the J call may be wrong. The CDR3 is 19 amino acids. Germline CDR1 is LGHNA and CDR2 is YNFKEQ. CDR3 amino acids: CASSQGAGGSKVNGYEQYF. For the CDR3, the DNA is TGTGCCAGCAGCCAAGGAGCGGGAGGATCAAAAGTAAACGGCTACGAGCAGTACTTC.

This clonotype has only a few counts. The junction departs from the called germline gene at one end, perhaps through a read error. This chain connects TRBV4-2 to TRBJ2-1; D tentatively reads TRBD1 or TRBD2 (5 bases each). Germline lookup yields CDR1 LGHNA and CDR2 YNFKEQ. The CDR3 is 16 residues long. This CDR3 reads CASSQDLGDGYNERFF. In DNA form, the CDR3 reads TGTGCCAGCAGCCAAGATTTGGGGGACGGCTACAATGAGCGGTTCTTC.

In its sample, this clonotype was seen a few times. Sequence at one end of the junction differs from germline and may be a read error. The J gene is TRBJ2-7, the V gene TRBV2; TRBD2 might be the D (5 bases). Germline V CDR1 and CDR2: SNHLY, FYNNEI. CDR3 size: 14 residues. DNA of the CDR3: TGTGCCAGCTCCGAGGAGGTCCTGGGTAAGGAGCAGTATTTC. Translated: CASSEEVLGKEQYF.

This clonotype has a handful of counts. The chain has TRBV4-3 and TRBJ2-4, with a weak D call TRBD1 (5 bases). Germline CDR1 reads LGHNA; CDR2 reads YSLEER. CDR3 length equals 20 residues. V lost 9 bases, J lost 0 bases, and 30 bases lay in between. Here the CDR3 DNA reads TGCGCCAGGCCCAGGGAATTCCGACTTTCGAGAGAACTAGCCAAAAACATTCAGTACTTC. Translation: CARPREFRLSRELAKNIQYF.

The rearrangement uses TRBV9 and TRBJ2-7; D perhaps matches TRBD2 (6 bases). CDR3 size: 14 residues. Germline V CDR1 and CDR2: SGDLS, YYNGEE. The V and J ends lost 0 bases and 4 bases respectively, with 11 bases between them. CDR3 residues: CASSVASENYEQYF. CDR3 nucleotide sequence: TGTGCCAGCAGCGTAGCTAGCGAGAATTACGAGCAGTACTTC.

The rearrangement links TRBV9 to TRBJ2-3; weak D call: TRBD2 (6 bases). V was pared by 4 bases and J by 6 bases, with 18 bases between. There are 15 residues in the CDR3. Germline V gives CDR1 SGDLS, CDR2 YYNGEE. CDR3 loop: CASSLASVPGDTQYF. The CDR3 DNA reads TGTGCCAGCAGCCTAGCTAGCGTACCGGGGGATACGCAGTATTTT. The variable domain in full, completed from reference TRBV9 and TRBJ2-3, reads DSGVTQTPKHLITATGQRVTLRCSPRSGDLSVYWYQQSLDQGLQFLIQYYNGEERAKGNILERFSAQQFPDLHSELNLSSLELGDSALYFCASSLASVPGDTQYFGPGTRLTVL.

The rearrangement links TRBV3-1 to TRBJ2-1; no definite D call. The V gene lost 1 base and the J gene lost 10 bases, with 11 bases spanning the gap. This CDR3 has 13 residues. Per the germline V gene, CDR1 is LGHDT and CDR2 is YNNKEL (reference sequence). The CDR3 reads CASSQVSSEEQFF. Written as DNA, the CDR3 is TGTGCCAGCAGCCAAGTCTCGAGCGAGGAGCAGTTCTTC.

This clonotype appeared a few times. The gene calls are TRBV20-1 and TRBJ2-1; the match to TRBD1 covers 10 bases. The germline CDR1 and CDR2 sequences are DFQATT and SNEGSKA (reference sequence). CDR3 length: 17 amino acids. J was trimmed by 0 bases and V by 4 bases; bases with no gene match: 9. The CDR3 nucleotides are TGCAGTGCTACAAGAGGTGGACAGGGGGGCTCCTACAATGAGCAGTTCTTC. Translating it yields CSATRGGQGGSYNEQFF.

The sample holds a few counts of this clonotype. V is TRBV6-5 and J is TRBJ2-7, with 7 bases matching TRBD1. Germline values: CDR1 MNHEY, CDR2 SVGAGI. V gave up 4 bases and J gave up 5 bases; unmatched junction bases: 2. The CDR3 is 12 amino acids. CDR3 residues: CASSWDSHEQYF. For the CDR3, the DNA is TGTGCCAGCAGTTGGGACAGCCACGAGCAGTACTTC.

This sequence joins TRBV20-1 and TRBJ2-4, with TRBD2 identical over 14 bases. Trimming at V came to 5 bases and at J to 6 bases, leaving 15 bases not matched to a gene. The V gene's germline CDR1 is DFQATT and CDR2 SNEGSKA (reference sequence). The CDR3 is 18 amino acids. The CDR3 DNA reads TGCAGTGCTCAGGTTCCGGGACTAGCGGGAGTTTTGGGAAACATTCAGTACTTC. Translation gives CSAQVPGLAGVLGNIQYF.

This CDR3 is CASSLGGGENNQPQHF. CDR3 in DNA: TGCGCCAGCAGCTTGGGGGGAGGCGAAAACAATCAGCCCCAGCATTTT. The chain recombines TRBV5-1 with TRBJ1-5, with D hard to call. The V and J ends lost 0 bases and 3 bases respectively, with 13 bases between them. The CDR3 sequence is 16 residues long. Germline V gene lookup returns CDR1 SGHRS and CDR2 YFSETQ. The full variable domain, with the rest looked up from reference TRBV5-1 and TRBJ1-5, is KAGVTQTPRYLIKTRGQQVTLSCSPISGHRSVSWYQQTPGQGLQFLFEYFSETQRNKGNFPGRFSGRQFSNSRSEMNVSTLELGDSALYLCASSLGGGENNQPQHFGDGTRLSIL.

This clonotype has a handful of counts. CDR3 protein: CASTSMQDEQYF. DNA of the CDR3: TGTGCCAGCACCTCTATGCAGGACGAGCAGTACTTC. The V gene is TRBV28, the J gene TRBJ2-7; D ambiguous. The CDR3 totals 12 residues. Trimming left V 7 bases short and J 5 bases short, with 12 bases between. CDR1 and CDR2 (germline): MDHEN, SYDVKM. Using reference TRBV28 and TRBJ2-7 for the parts outside the CDR3, the full variable domain is DVKVTQSSRYLVKRTGEKVFLECVQDMDHENMFWYRQDPGLGLRLIYFSYDVKMKEKGDIPEGYSVSREKKERFSLILESASTNQTSMYLCASTSMQDEQYFGPGTRLTVT.

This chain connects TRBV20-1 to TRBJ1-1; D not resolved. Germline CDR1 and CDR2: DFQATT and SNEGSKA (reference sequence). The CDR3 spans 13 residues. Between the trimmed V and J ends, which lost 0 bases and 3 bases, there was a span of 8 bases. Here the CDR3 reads CSARDWTDTEAFF. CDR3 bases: TGCAGTGCTAGAGACTGGACGGACACTGAAGCTTTCTTT.

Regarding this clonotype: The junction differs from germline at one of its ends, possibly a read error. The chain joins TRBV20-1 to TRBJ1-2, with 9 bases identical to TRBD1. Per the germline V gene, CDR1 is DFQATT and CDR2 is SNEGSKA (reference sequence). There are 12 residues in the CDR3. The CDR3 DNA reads TGCAGTGGCACCGGGACAGGGTATGGCTACGCCTTC. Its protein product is CSGTGTGYGYAF.

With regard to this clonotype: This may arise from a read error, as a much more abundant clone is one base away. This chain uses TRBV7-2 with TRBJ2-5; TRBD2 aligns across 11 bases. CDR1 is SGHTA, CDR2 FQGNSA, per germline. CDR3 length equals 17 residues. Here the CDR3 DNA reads TGTGTCAGCAGCTTAAGGACCTGGACTAGCGGGTCCGAGACCCAGTACTTC. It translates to CVSSLRTWTSGSETQYF.

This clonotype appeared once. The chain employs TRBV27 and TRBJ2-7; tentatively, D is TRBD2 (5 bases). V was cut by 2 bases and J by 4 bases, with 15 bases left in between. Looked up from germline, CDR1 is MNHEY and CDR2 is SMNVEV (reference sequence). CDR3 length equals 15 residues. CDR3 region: CASSLLLGMRYEQYF. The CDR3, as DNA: TGTGCCAGCAGTTTACTGCTCGGGATGAGGTACGAGCAGTACTTC.

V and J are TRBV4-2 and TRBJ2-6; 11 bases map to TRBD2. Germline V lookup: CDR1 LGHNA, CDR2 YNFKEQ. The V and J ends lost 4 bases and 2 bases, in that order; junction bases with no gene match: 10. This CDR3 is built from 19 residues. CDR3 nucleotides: TGTGCCAGCAGCCTAGGTAGCGCTAGCGGGGGGACTGGGGCCAACGTCCTGACTTTC. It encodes CASSLGSASGGTGANVLTF.